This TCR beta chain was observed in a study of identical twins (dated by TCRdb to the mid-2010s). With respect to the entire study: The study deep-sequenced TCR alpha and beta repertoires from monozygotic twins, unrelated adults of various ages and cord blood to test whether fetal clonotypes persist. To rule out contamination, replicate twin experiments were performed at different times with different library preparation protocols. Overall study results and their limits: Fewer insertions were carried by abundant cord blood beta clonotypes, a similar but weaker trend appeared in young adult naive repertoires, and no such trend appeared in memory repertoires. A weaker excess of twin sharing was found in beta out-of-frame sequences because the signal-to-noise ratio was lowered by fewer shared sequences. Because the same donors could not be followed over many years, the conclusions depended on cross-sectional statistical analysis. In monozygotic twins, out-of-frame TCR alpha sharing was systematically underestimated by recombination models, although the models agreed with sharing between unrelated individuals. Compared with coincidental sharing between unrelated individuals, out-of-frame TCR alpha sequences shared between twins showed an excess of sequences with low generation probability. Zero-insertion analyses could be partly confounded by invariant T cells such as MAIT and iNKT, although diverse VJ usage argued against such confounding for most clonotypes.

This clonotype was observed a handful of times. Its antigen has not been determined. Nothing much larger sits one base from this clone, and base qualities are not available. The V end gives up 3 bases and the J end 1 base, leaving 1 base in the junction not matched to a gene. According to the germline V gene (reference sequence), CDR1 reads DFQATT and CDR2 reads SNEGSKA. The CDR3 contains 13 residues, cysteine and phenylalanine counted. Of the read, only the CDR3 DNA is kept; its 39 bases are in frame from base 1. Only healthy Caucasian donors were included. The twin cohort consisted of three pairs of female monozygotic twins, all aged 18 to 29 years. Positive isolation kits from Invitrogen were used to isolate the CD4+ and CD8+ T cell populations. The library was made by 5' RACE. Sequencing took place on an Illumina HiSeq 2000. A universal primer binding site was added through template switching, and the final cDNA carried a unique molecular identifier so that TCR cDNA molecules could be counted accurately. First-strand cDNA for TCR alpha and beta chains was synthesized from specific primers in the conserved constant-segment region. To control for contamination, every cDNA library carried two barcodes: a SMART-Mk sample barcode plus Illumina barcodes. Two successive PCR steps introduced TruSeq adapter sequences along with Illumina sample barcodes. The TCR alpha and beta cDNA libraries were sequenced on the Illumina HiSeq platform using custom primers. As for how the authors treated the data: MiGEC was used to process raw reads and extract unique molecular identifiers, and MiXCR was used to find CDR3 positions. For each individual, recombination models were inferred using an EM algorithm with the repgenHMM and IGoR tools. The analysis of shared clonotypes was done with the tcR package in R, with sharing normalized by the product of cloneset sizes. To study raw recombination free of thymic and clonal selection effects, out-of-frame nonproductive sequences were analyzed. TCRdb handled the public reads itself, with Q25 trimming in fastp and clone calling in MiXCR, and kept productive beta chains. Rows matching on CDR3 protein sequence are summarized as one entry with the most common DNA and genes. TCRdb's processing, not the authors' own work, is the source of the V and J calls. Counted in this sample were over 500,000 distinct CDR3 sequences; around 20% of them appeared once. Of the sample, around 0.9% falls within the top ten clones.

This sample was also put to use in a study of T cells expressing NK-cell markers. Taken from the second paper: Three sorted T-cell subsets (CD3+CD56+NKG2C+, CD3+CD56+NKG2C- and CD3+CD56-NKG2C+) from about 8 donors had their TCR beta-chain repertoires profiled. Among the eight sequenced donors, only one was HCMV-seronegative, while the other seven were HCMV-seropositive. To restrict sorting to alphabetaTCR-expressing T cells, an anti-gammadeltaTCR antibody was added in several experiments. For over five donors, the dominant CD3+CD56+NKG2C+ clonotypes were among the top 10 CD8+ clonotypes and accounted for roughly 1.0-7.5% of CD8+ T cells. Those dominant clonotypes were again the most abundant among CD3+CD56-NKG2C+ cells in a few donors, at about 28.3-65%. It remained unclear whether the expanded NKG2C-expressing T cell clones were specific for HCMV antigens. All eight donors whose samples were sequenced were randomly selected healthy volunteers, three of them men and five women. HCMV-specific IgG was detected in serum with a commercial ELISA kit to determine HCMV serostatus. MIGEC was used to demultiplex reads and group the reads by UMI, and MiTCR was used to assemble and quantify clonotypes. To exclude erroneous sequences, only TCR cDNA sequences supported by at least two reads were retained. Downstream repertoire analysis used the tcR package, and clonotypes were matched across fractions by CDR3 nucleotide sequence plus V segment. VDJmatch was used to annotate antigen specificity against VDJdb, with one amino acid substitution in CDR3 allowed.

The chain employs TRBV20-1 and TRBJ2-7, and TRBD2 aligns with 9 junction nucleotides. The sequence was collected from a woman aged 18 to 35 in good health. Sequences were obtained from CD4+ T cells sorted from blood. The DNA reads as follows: TGCAGTGCTAGTCTAGCGGGGTCCTACGAGCAGTACTTC. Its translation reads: CSASLAGSYEQYF.